This section outlines one TCR beta chain sequence together with its context. Sequenced by immunoSEQ multiplex PCR; TCRdb stores in-frame clones only, minus some. Among thousands of clones listed, roughly 65% were seen once. The CDR3 loop spans 15 amino acids. V lost 2 bases to trimming and J lost 3 bases, with 13 bases between them. The V gene's germline CDR1 is KGHSH and CDR2 LQKENI. The entry originates in a study of immune cell composition in non-small cell lung cancer. What was sequenced was lung tumor tissue. The receptor was isolated from a human donor with non-small cell lung cancer. V gene TRBV18 combines with J gene TRBJ1-1, with a weak D call TRBD1 (5 bases). In DNA form, the CDR3 reads TGTGCCAGCTCACCAGGTATAGGGGCGGACACTGAAGCTTTCTTT. Protein product: CASSPGIGADTEAFF.